The sequence of this T cell receptor (beta chain) was determined in a study of cytomegalovirus exposure and HLA in healthy donors. In the case of this clone: Its antigen is not identified.

Sequenced by immunoSEQ multiplex PCR; TCRdb stores in-frame clones only, minus some. The sample includes 200,000 to 250,000 clones, roughly 91% seen only once; the top ten take roughly 2%. The length of the CDR3 is 17 residues. Trimming took off 0 bases at V and 0 bases at J, with 13 bases between the two ends. Germline CDR1 and CDR2: SGDLS and YYNGEE. Findings and limits, study-wide: The classifier reportedly diagnosed cytomegalovirus status with high sensitivity and specificity. Cytomegalovirus association was listed for around 170 TCR beta chains.

Input material: PBMCs. V and J are TRBV9 and TRBJ1-3; TRBD1 is a possible D gene (6 bases). The receptor's source is a woman between 18 and 30 years old in good health and CMV-seropositive. This CDR3 reads CASSVALRGISGNTIYF. The CDR3 nucleotides are TGTGCCAGCAGCGTAGCTCTTAGGGGGATCTCTGGAAACACCATATATTTT.